The clone carrying this TCR beta chain appeared a single time. Its antigen is currently unknown. This sample stems from a study of cytomegalovirus exposure and HLA in healthy donors. Study-wide context: The early release's HLA-typed donors yielded tens of millions of unique TCRs. General study results and limits: A later analysis reportedly identified an Asian-associated ancestry cluster as carrying fewer N-insertions than the roughly 600-donor mean. CMV serostatus was the sole immune exposure data available.

Healthy bone marrow donors formed the donor group. Primers included in the PCR were 60 Vbeta and 13 Jbeta primers. TCRdb keeps only in-frame clones here, not all; method: immunoSEQ multiplex PCR. The data hold about 140,000 clones, with 80% observed a single time. This CDR3 region has 14 residues. Germline V CDR1 and CDR2: SGHNT, YYREEE (reference sequence). V gave up 10 bases and J gave up 1 base; unmatched junction bases: 11. Input material: PBMCs. The chain uses TRBV5-4 and TRBJ2-7; the match to TRBD1 covers 7 bases. The sequence was obtained from a man aged 45-60 years in good health and CMV-seronegative. The CDR3 coding sequence is TGTGCCCTATCGTGGGACAGAGTGTCCTACGAGCAGTACTTC. It yields the protein CALSWDRVSYEQYF.